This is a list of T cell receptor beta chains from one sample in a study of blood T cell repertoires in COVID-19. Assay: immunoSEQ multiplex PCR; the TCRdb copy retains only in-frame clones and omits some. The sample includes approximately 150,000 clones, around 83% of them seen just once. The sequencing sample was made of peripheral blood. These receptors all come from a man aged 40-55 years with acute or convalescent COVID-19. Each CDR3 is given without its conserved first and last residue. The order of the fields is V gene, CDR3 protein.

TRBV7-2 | ASSQDRIDYEQY
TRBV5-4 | ASSYPGQGYNEQF
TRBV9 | ASSVGSGGRTEAF
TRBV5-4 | ASSSGDRTYEQY
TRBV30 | AWDSSNQPQH
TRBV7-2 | ASSSSLTYEQY
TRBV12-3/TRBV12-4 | ASSQTGGAGYT
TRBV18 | ASSPGQPEVGAF
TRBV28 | ASSSYIGTYGETQY
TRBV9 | ASSVGSRVSEAF
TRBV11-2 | ASSVLGGVLGGEQY
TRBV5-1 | ASSPVGLNTEAF
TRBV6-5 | ASRNSWDSTEAF
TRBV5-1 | ASSLTGGVSGELF
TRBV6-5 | ASRGTATYEQY
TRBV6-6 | ASRWGGADIQY
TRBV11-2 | ASSTGQGGADTQY
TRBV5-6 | ASSLEMRGGTDTQY
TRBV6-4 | ASSGDRRGGEQF
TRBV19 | ASSIVGAGRGTGELF
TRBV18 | ASSPLLAGGLYNEQF
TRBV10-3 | AISESTGFYNEQF
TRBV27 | ASSPDRDTYNEQF
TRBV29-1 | SVAPGGFASTDTQY
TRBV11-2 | ASSLVAGAGELF
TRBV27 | ASSDSGGAGETQY
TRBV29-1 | SVDAVMNTEAF
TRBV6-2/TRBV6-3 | ASSPYPGQGNTGELF
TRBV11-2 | ASSPRGTVSYEQY